The 8 T cell receptor beta chains reported below all come from one sample, sequenced in a study of blood T cell repertoires in COVID-19. Only in-frame clones appear in the TCRdb table, and some are missing; sequencing was by immunoSEQ multiplex PCR. The sample records 60,000 to 75,000 clones, roughly three quarters being singletons. Specimen: peripheral blood. These receptors all stem from a woman aged 45-65 years with acute or convalescent COVID-19.

This chain joins TRBV24-1 and TRBJ1-5; TRBD1 is a possible D gene (6 bases). Germline loops: CDR1 KGHDR, CDR2 SFDVKD. The CDR3 is 14 amino acids. With 4 bases removed from V and 5 bases from J, the gap between germline ends came to 11 bases. The CDR3 region is CATSDSDRDQPQHF. The CDR3 region has the DNA TGTGCCACCAGTGACTCGGACAGAGATCAGCCCCAGCATTTT.

The chain employs TRBV10-3 and TRBJ2-1; 7 positions match TRBD1. The V gene end was trimmed by 4 bases and the J gene end by 6 bases; junction bases not matched to a gene: 12. Germline V gene sequence: CDR1 ENHRY, CDR2 SYGVKD. This CDR3 has 16 residues. This CDR3 is CAISAGVGDSRNEQFF. The CDR3, as DNA: TGTGCCATCAGTGCCGGTGTGGGGGACAGCCGCAATGAGCAGTTCTTC.

This clone turned up a few times. CDR3 amino acids: CASSFGGGNTEAFF. In DNA form, the CDR3 reads TGTGCCAGCAGCTTTGGGGGGGGGAACACTGAAGCTTTCTTT. This sequence joins TRBV7-2 and TRBJ1-1; tentatively, D is TRBD1 (5 bases). Germline V lookup: CDR1 SGHTA, CDR2 FQGNSA. This CDR3 has 14 amino acids. Trimming took 3 bases from V and 1 from J, leaving 9 bases between them.

Turning to this clone: Relative to the germline gene, one junction end is altered; a read error may explain this. In DNA form, the CDR3 reads TGTGCCAGCTGTGAAGCGGGACTTGCGGGGGGGGACGGGCAGTACTTC. Its protein is CASCEAGLAGGDGQYF. This chain links TRBV6-1 with TRBJ2-7; 9 nucleotides line up with TRBD2. This CDR3 region has 16 residues. Germline-derived CDR1 and CDR2 are MNHNS and SASEGT.

The rearrangement links TRBV7-2 to TRBJ2-7; 7 bases line up with TRBD2. The ends lost 3 bases at V and 9 bases at J; junction bases unmatched: 5. The germline V gene encodes CDR1 SGHTA and CDR2 FQGNSA. CDR3 size: 12 residues. CDR3 DNA: TGTGCCAGCAGCTTTGGACTAGGGGCGCAGTACTTC. Translated: CASSFGLGAQYF. The entire variable domain, with the rest obtained from reference TRBV7-2 and TRBJ2-7, is as follows: GAGVSQSPSNKVTEKGKDVELRCDPISGHTALYWYRQSLGQGLEFLIYFQGNSAPDKSGLPSDRFSAERTGGSVSTLTIQRTQQEDSAVYLCASSFGLGAQYFGPGTRLTVT.

This clone has just one count. The rearrangement joins TRBV5-1 to TRBJ2-2; tentatively, D is TRBD2 (7 bases). This CDR3 is built from 15 residues. Looked up from germline, CDR1 is SGHRS and CDR2 is YFSETQ. The ends were cut back, 4 bases at V and 3 bases at J, with 13 bases in the middle. Here the CDR3 DNA reads TGCGCCAGCAGCACCACAGGGAGGGACACCGGGGAGCTGTTTTTT. Its translation: CASSTTGRDTGELFF.

V and J are TRBV19 and TRBJ2-2; 13 bases match TRBD2. Germline trimming cut 5 bases from V and 3 bases from J; bases unmatched to any gene: 9. In germline, CDR1 is LNHDA, CDR2 SQIVND (reference sequence). The CDR3 has 18 residues. The CDR3 DNA is TGTGCCAGTAGTGCCGGGACTAGCGGGGTAGTTTACACCGGGGAGCTGTTTTTT. As protein: CASSAGTSGVVYTGELFF.

The gene calls are TRBV29-1 and TRBJ2-7; D possibly corresponds to TRBD1 (5 bases). Germline lookup yields CDR1 SQVTM and CDR2 ANQGSEA. This CDR3 region has 13 residues. V was clipped by 4 bases and J by 3 bases, with 13 bases between them. CDR3 region: CSVAQSQDYEQYF. In nucleotides, the CDR3 is TGCAGCGTTGCCCAATCACAGGACTACGAGCAGTACTTC.